Below, one TCR beta chain is given with its context. Its cognate antigen has yet to be identified. No base quality values were provided; no much bigger clone lies one nucleotide off. In the prospective study, participants were about 18 to 89 years old, resided in approximately 25 geographic areas of the United States, and were enrolled through a virtual design. In the prospective study, participants were assigned to cohorts based on the clinical history participants reported in a screening survey and a study questionnaire. A participant counted as exposed if, within 2 weeks of entering the study, that participant had been in contact with someone who had a PCR-confirmed or clinician-diagnosed COVID-19 case. In the prospective study, whole blood, serum and a nasopharyngeal or oropharyngeal swab were collected from each participant by mobile phlebotomists. Participants in the prospective study had the option to provide additional blood draws and questionnaires over a roughly 2-month period. Before DNA extraction, blood samples from the prospective study were shipped at room temperature or frozen.

These data originate in a study of blood T cell repertoires in COVID-19 (TCRdb year 2020). Describing the broader study: Collaborator samples came from the United States, Italy and Spain and covered acute and convalescent phases of COVID-19. The material from the prospective study consisted of cDNA or gDNA derived from T cells, B-cell-depleted T cells, or PBMCs. Subjects who had been exposed to COVID-19, were actively infected with it, or had recovered from it provided the deeply sampled blood TCRbeta repertoires that made up the dataset. A freely available public database, intended as a resource for researchers studying the immune response to SARS-CoV-2, is where the repertoires were released. Samples were obtained from the ongoing ImmuneRACE study (first 160 participants) and from about 1,300 subjects provided by 6 global collaborators. The sample metadata nearly always contained a de-identified subject ID, COVID-19 status, age in years and sex. Where HLA class I and class II types were available, the types were taken from metadata supplied by the sample provider, not from assay-based typing.

Paper-wide results and their limitations: Clinical and demographic metadata were provided uncurated, with the amount varying by source and participant.

TCRbeta CDR3 regions were amplified from genomic DNA using the immunoSEQ Assay, a bias-controlled multiplex PCR. The original methods were these. The number of nucleated cells in each sample was estimated by amplification of reference gene primers within the assay. To quantify the absolute abundance of each unique TCRbeta CDR3 rearrangement, sequence reads were collapsed and filtered. Productive Simpson clonality was computed per sample as the square root of Simpson's diversity index over productive rearrangements. This immuneACCESS table, as held by TCRdb, lists in-frame sequences with V and J called but not all clones. Of the missing ones, under half trace to an unresolved V gene in checked studies; the others have no known cause. For V, J and clone size, that table is used; D and trimming come from the DNA. The sample table records roughly 200,000 clones; about 88% of these occur just once. The ten largest clones take up around 4% of the sample.

The germline V gene yields MNHEY for CDR1 and SVGAGI for CDR2. The CDR3 covers 14 residues, taking in both the cysteine and the phenylalanine. The sequence is cut down to CDR3 DNA, 42 bases in frame from base 1. Germline trimming: 10 bases from V, 3 bases from J; junction bases outside gene matches: 10. Input material: PBMCs or T cells enriched from blood (not recorded which). This chain joins TRBV6-5 to TRBJ1-1, and 8 bases in between align with TRBD1. The sequence was collected from a woman in her 30s who had been exposed to COVID-19. The sequenced DNA is TGTGCCATCTCCCTCGGGGGACAGGACACTGAAGCTTTCTTT. Protein translation: CAISLGGQDTEAFF.